This entry describes one T cell receptor (beta chain). The clone's antigen remains unknown. One junction end disagrees with the germline gene, perhaps due to a read error. The record originates from a study of chemoradiotherapy in HPV16-positive cancers (dated 2022 in TCRdb). Regarding the research as a whole: Using functional T-cell assays on cells from a couple of HPV16-positive patients, the researchers defined candidate HPV-specific T-cell clones and common TCR motifs. The candidate HPV-specific TCRs and motifs were then tracked in TCR repertoires from 86 patients with HPV-related cancers. The study asked whether T-cell immunity to the HPV oncoproteins E6 and E7 changes during chemoradiotherapy and whether this immunity affects survival. The study at large found these results: Expansion of candidate HPV-specific clones and E7-related TCR motifs was observed in the tumor microenvironment during treatment, whereas no such expansion was observed for non-HPV-specific T cells. The functional definition of HPV-specific T cells came from only a couple of HPV16-positive patients, and the survival association was reported for HPV16-positive patients. In HPV16-positive patients, expansion of HPV-responsive T cells during chemoradiotherapy was found to be associated with improved recurrence-free survival.

Preparation of the library involved the immunoSEQ multiplex PCR assay. As stored in TCRdb, this immuneACCESS dataset retains in-frame rearrangements with V and J assigned. A fraction of the clones does not appear; measured against another copy, unresolved V genes explain less than half of the discrepancy, and the remainder lacks a known reason. The sample records about 12,000 clones, roughly nine tenths of which are singletons. In total, the top ten clones hold approximately 2.6% of the sample. Repertoires were sampled repeatedly over the course of chemoradiotherapy, so clonal expansion could be followed in the tumor microenvironment. The CDR1 and CDR2 encoded by the germline V gene (reference sequence) are DFQATT and SNEGSKA. The CDR3 starts with the cysteine, ends with the phenylalanine, and has 11 residues. CDR3 DNA only is kept here, 33 bases in frame from base 1.

The rearranged segments are TRBV20-1 and TRBJ2-1; TRBD2 aligns with 7 central bases. Sequences were derived from blood, sampled from a patient who underwent chemoradiotherapy. This clonotype was sampled from a human donor with HPV-associated anogenital cancer. CDR3 sequence: CSGRGASGQFF. At the DNA level, the sequence is TGCAGTGGTAGAGGGGCTAGCGGGCAGTTCTTC.